Presented here are 11 T cell receptor beta chains from one specimen sequenced in a study of blood T cell repertoires in COVID-19. Some clones are missing from TCRdb's copy, which holds only in-frame ones; the method was immunoSEQ multiplex PCR. The table lists roughly 140,000 clones, around 87% of them singletons, with 15% in the top ten. Material for sequencing was peripheral blood. These receptors were taken from a woman in her thirties or forties with acute or convalescent COVID-19.

V is TRBV9 and J is TRBJ1-2, with 11 bases fitting TRBD1. The CDR3 consists of 16 residues. The V segment lost 4 bases and the J segment 0 bases; nucleotides outside the gene matches: 5. Germline CDR1 is SGDLS and CDR2 is YYNGEE. The CDR3 is CASSLEDRGPNYGYTF. The CDR3 DNA sequence: TGTGCCAGCAGCCTCGAGGACAGGGGGCCTAACTATGGCTACACCTTC.

CDR3 in DNA: TGTGCCAGCAGAAAGACTAGCGGAGAAGACAATGAGCAGTTCTTC. Protein sequence: CASRKTSGEDNEQFF. The genes are TRBV11-3 and TRBJ2-1; 9 nucleotides line up with TRBD2. Germline V gives CDR1 SGHNT, CDR2 YENEEA. The length of the CDR3 is 15 residues. Unmatched junction bases numbered 8, after V lost 6 bases and J lost 5 bases.

V gene TRBV28 combines with J gene TRBJ2-1, with a tentative D call TRBD2 (5 bases). Germline assignment: CDR1 MDHEN and CDR2 SYDVKM. Trimming removed 5 bases from V and 3 bases from J, with 26 bases in between. The CDR3 covers 19 residues. The CDR3 loop is CASSPDLAGDPPLYNEQFF. The CDR3 DNA follows: TGTGCCAGCAGTCCCGACCTTGCGGGTGACCCCCCCCTCTACAATGAGCAGTTCTTC.

The chain is built from TRBV5-5 and TRBJ2-7, with D hard to call. V was shortened by 3 bases and J by 2 bases, with 12 bases between the two germline ends. Germline V lookup: CDR1 SGHKS, CDR2 YYEKEE (reference sequence). The CDR3 has 14 residues. The CDR3 loop is CASSWPQEPYEQYF. The CDR3 DNA follows: TGTGCCAGCAGCTGGCCTCAGGAACCCTACGAGCAGTACTTC.

The J gene is TRBJ1-1, the V gene TRBV7-3; 7 positions agree with TRBD1. The germline V gene encodes CDR1 SGHTA and CDR2 FQGTGA. V lost 1 base to trimming and J lost 6 bases; unmatched junction nucleotides: 8. The CDR3 sequence is 15 residues long. CDR3 in DNA: TGTGCCAGCAGCTTAAATCACAGGGGAATCTCTGAAGCTTTCTTT. The encoded protein is CASSLNHRGISEAFF.

The rearrangement joins TRBV4-1 to TRBJ2-1, with 7 bases matching TRBD1. CDR3 size: 14 residues. From germline, CDR1 is MGHRA and CDR2 YSYEKL. V trimming: 4 bases; J trimming: 10 bases; junction bases outside the gene matches: 10. The CDR3 reads CASSPGQVIGEQFF. The CDR3 DNA reads as TGCGCCAGCAGCCCCGGACAGGTTATCGGGGAGCAGTTCTTC.

In DNA form, the CDR3 reads TGTGCCAGTAGTGCGGCTAGCGGGAGCTACGAGCAGTACTTC. This encodes CASSAASGSYEQYF. The chain carries TRBV19 and TRBJ2-7; 10 bases align to TRBD2. The CDR3 is made up of 14 amino acids. Unmatched junction bases numbered 4, after V lost 5 bases and J lost 3 bases. In germline, CDR1 is LNHDA, CDR2 SQIVND (reference sequence). Based on the CDR3 plus reference TRBV19 and TRBJ2-7, the full variable domain is DGGITQSPKYLFRKEGQNVTLSCEQNLNHDAMYWYRQDPGQGLRLIYYSQIVNDFQKGDIAEGYSVSREKKESFPLTVTSAQKNPTAFYLCASSAASGSYEQYFGPGTRLTVT.

The J gene is TRBJ2-3, the V gene TRBV10-1, with D possibly being TRBD2 (6 bases). CDR3 length: 15 amino acids. Germline V gene lookup returns CDR1 WNHNN and CDR2 SYGVQD (reference sequence). Trimming pared 3 bases from V and 5 bases from J, leaving 15 bases between. In DNA form, the CDR3 reads TGCGCCAGCAGTGATCGGGGGATTGGTGAAGATACGCAGTATTTT. Amino acids: CASSDRGIGEDTQYF.

The rearrangement uses TRBV28 and TRBJ2-3; the D gene is possibly TRBD1 (6 bases). CDR3 length: 14 residues. With 6 bases removed from V and 0 bases from J, the gap between germline ends came to 10 bases. Germline V lookup: CDR1 MDHEN, CDR2 SYDVKM. The CDR3 is CASRPTGSTDTQYF. The CDR3 region has the DNA TGTGCCAGCAGACCAACAGGGAGCACAGATACGCAGTATTTT. Drawing the rest from reference TRBV28 and TRBJ2-3, the complete variable domain is DVKVTQSSRYLVKRTGEKVFLECVQDMDHENMFWYRQDPGLGLRLIYFSYDVKMKEKGDIPEGYSVSREKKERFSLILESASTNQTSMYLCASRPTGSTDTQYFGPGTRLTVL.

The chain has TRBV7-8 and TRBJ2-5, with D possibly TRBD2 on 6 matching bases. Germline CDR1 SGHVS, CDR2 FQNEAQ. Trimming took off 0 bases at V and 1 base at J, with 15 bases between the two ends. CDR3 length: 17 residues. CDR3 sequence: CASSLARGGTLQETQYF. The CDR3 DNA follows: TGTGCCAGCAGCTTAGCGCGTGGCGGGACCCTCCAAGAGACCCAGTACTTC.

The V gene is TRBV10-3, the J gene TRBJ2-3; TRBD1 matches at 7 bases. This CDR3 has 15 amino acids. Germline V gene sequence: CDR1 ENHRY, CDR2 SYGVKD. V shed 7 bases and J 3 bases; nucleotides not matched to a gene: 10. Here the CDR3 DNA reads TGTGCCATCAACTACGAGGGCAGGGGGACAGATACGCAGTATTTT. Protein: CAINYEGRGTDTQYF.